This T cell receptor (beta chain) was captured by sequencing in a study of shared clonotypes between healthy human individuals. CD45RO-negative, CCR7-positively selected cells formed the naive CD8 fraction, excluding terminally differentiated effector memory CD45RA+ cells. The method was immunoSEQ multiplex PCR; TCRdb's version includes in-frame clones alone and lacks a portion of them. The sample holds approximately 2,000,000 clones, 93% seen once. The CDR3 contains 16 residues. The J segment lost 4 bases and the V segment lost 1 base, leaving 5 bases of the junction unmatched. The germline gives CDR1 MNHEY, CDR2 SVGAGI.

Sequencing was carried out using naive CD8+ T cells from PBMCs. V gene TRBV6-5 combines with J gene TRBJ2-1, with 9 bases identical to TRBD2. The source is a man in his late teens or twenties in good health. Some clones in this sample may be carry-over from other donors' samples. The CDR3 bases are TGTGCCAGCAGTTACTTGCCTAGCGGGACTTACAATGAGCAGTTCTTC. Translation: CASSYLPSGTYNEQFF.